Detailed here is one T cell receptor beta chain. Its antigen specificity is not known. No base quality information exists; no much larger clone differs at one position. The library relied on the immunoSEQ multiplex PCR assay. Rearranged TCR beta chain sequences were amplified using the hsTCRB Kit according to the manufacturer's protocol. Sequencing of TCRB libraries was carried out on an Illumina MiSeq. On the study's bioinformatics: The kit vendor's proprietary platform handled demultiplexing, trimming and gene mapping. The table comes from immuneACCESS by way of TCRdb, which keeps in-frame sequences with V and J called. Part of the clones is missing from these tables; in studies checked, under half for an unresolved V gene and the rest for unknown reasons. That table furnishes V, J and clone size, whereas the DNA furnished D and trimming. The sample data list roughly 120,000 clones, and 90% of these were observed just once. 0.6% to 0.7% of the sample belongs to the ten largest clones.

This record belongs to a study of a mutant IDH1 vaccine in newly diagnosed glioma (dated by TCRdb to the early 2020s). For context, the study as a whole: Across visits V03 through V10, patients got a total of eight vaccinations, given in weeks 1, 3, 5, 7, 11, 15, 19 and 23. For exploratory analyses, fewer than 30 treated patients had longitudinal TCRB deep sequencing done wherever samples were available. Before enrollment, most patients had been given radiochemotherapy with temozolomide as standard therapy, while the rest had received either radiotherapy alone or temozolomide alone. Vaccination was initiated 4-6 weeks after radiotherapy alone, or concurrently with temozolomide cycles in the chemotherapy-containing groups. Six visits were used for peripheral blood collection: V03 (baseline), V05, V07, V10, V12 and V13. Of the 30 to 35 treated patients, about 62% were male and about 40% were female, and a mean age of approximately 40 years was recorded. Paper-wide results and their limitations: Immune responses induced by the vaccine were seen in over 80% of patients across multiple MHC alleles. It was noted by the authors that analyses of patient blood samples could not be reproduced owing to sample limitations. PBMC samples for TCRB deep sequencing were selected based on availability. No apparent relationship was observed between pseudoprogression and alterations in the top peripheral T cell clonotypes detected by TCRB sequencing.

According to the study, the label for this sample's time point signals: week 11, during vaccination. Each vaccine dose was 300 ug of a 20-mer mutant IDH1 peptide in Montanide, given subcutaneously with topical imiquimod. All donors had newly diagnosed IDH1-mutant astrocytomas of WHO grade 3 or 4 that showed loss of nuclear ATRX. The samples were drawn from NOA16, a multicentre, single-arm, open-label phase I trial in Germany that tested a mutant IDH1 peptide vaccine in humans for the first time. Genomic DNA for TCRB sequencing was extracted from EDTA blood using the DNeasy Blood and Tissue Kit. CDR1 SGHVS and CDR2 FQNEAQ are derived from the germline V gene. CDR3 length: 14 amino acids, cysteine to phenylalanine. CDR3 DNA is the only sequence kept; it has 42 bases, read in frame from the first base. V drops 4 bases and J drops 2 bases, leaving 9 bases in between.

The source material was PBMCs, sampled from a glioma patient whose treatment included an IDH1 peptide vaccine. Recombination linked TRBV7-8 to TRBJ1-5, with the D gene too uncertain to name. The source of this sequence is a woman aged 45-65 years with glioma. The CDR3 here reads CASSYSGGNQPQHF. The bases are TGTGCCAGCAGCTACTCCGGTGGCAATCAGCCCCAGCATTTT.